This T cell receptor beta chain came from a study of blood T cell repertoires in COVID-19. As for the study in general: Nucleic acid was either cDNA or gDNA, and it came from T cells, B-cell-depleted T cells, or PBMCs.

Germline assignment: CDR1 LNHDA and CDR2 SQIVND (reference sequence). The CDR3 is 14 residues long. The V gene lost 5 bases and the J gene lost 4 bases, with 11 bases spanning the gap. Original data processing: Reference gene primer amplification yielded estimated nucleated cell counts. Libraries were prepared by immunoSEQ multiplex PCR; TCRdb keeps only in-frame clonotypes and omits some of them. V and J calls and clone size are copied from that table; D and trimming were computed from the DNA. The sample holds about 150,000 clones, more than 65% seen once. This receptor was taken from a woman aged 80 or over with active or convalescent COVID-19. Material: peripheral blood. The chain carries TRBV19 and TRBJ1-4; D ambiguous. The CDR3 sequence is CASSLGSLNEKLFF. The CDR3 DNA follows: TGTGCCAGTAGTTTGGGCAGCCTTAATGAAAAACTGTTTTTT.